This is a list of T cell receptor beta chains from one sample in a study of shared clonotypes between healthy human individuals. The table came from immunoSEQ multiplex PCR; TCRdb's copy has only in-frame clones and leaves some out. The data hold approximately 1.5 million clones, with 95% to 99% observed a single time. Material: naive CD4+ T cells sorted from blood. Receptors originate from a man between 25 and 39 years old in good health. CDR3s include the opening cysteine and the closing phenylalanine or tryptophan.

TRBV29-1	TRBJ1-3	CSVETQGVGNTIYF
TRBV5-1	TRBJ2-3	CASRLHTSGPDTQYF
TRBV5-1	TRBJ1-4	CASSFGQGAATNEKLFF
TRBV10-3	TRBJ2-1	CAISEYPEGNEQFF
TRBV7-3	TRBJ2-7	CASSKTGVGYEQYF
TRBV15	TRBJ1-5	CATSREVRPNQPQHF
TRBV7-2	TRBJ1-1	CASSSWGAMNTEAFF
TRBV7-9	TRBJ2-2	CASSLGSSGRPSGTGELFF
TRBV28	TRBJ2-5	CASSSEDRQETQYF
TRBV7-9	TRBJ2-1	CASSFSHPYNEQFF
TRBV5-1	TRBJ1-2	CASSLRQGNGYTF
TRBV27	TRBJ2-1	CASSFGPESYNEQFF
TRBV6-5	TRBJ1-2	CASSNTQDNYGYTF
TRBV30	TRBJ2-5	CAGSRPPETQYF
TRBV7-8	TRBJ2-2	CASSLVFPTGELFF
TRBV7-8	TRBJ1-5	CASSLTADRPNQPQHF
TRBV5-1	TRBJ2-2	CASSFEGTGELFF
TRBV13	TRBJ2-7	CASSLVVSLAGGVRYEQYF
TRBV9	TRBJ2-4	CASSVEGGRSAAKNIQYF
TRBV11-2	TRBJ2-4	CASSLVRRPNIQYF
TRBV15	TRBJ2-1	CATRDPTPRNEQFF
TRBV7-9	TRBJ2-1	CASSLGDGNEQFF
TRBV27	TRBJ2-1	CASSFSTLTSGIYNEQFF
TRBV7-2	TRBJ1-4	CASSLVGTTNEKLFF
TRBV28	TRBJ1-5	CASSLIPTGAADQPQHF
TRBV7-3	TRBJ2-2	CASSRNGGPSTGELFF
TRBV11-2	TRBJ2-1	CASSLEGSGYNEQFF
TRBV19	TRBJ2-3	CASSTRTGSSTDTQYF
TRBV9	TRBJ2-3	CASSVGSRTDTQYF
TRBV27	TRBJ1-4	CASSRQTPATNEKLFF
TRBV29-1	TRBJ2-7	CRRAVEPPPSGYEQYF
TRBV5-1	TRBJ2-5	CASSLDYAGAQETQYF
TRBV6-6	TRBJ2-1	CASSNKVYNEQFF
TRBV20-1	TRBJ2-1	CSAEVNEQFF
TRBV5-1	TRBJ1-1	CASSSGQVEDTEAFF
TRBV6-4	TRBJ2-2	CASSREFGTGELFF
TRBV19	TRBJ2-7	CASSPGWGTGPHEQYF
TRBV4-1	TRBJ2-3	CASSQAKGSSTDTQYF
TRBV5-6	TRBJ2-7	CASSTRGSDEQYF
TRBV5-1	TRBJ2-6	CASRSGSSSGANVLTF
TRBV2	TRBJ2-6	CASGMVGNPSGANVLTF
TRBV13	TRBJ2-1	CASTFRRSSSYNEQFF
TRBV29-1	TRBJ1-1	CSVEERGSSTEAFF
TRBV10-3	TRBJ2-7	CAIRPGQSSYEQYF
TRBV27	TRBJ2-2	CASSDGLAGVTGELFF
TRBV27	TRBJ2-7	CASSPGLAGANEQYF
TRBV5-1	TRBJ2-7	CASSGTSGSYEQYF
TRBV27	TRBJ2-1	CASSVPGGFPEQFF
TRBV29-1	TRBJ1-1	CSVGARKNTEAFF
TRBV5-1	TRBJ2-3	CASSSVDPPRGDTQYF
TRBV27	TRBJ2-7	CASSRVMGSSYEQYF
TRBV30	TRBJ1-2	CAWDVQPGPYGYTF
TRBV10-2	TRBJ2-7	CASRGGRWPYEQYF
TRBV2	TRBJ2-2	CASSPNFAGGTTGELFF
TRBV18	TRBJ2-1	CASSLKGLAGPSYNEQFF
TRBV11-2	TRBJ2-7	CASSIGGSHPYEQYF